Listed here are 26 T cell receptor beta chains from one sample, sequenced in a study of CD8 T cells in ankylosing spondylitis. TCRdb used MiXCR to reprocess the 5' RACE reads, holding one entry per CDR3 protein. The sample includes tens of thousands of distinct CDR3 sequences, 2.5% of them seen just once. What was sequenced was blood, either unsorted or a sorted T cell fraction (not recorded which). The receptor source for this set is a female donor with ankylosing spondylitis or in good health (not recorded which).

This clonotype was recorded many times. The rearrangement uses TRBV9 and TRBJ2-5; 7 bases map to TRBD2. The V segment lost 4 bases and the J segment 5 bases; nucleotides outside the gene matches: 14. This CDR3 comprises 16 residues. Germline assignment: CDR1 SGDLS and CDR2 YYNGEE. The CDR3, as DNA: TGTGCCAGCAGCACTACGGCTCGGGGGGAGGCGGAGACCCAGTACTTC. It specifies CASSTTARGEAETQYF.

This clonotype came up many times. V and J are TRBV9 and TRBJ2-7; 8 bases are shared with TRBD2. The CDR3 runs to 15 residues. CDR1 and CDR2 from the germline V gene are SGDLS and YYNGEE. V trimming: 2 bases; J trimming: 4 bases; junction bases outside the gene matches: 8. CDR3 sequence reads: CASSVSGTSLYEQYF. The DNA of the CDR3 is TGTGCCAGCAGCGTCTCCGGGACTAGTCTTTACGAGCAGTACTTC.

The table lists this clonotype with many counts. V is TRBV9 and J is TRBJ2-4, with 9 bases that match TRBD1. CDR1 is SGDLS, CDR2 YYNGEE, per germline. This CDR3 region has 14 residues. Germline trimming cut 3 bases from V and 7 bases from J; bases unmatched to any gene: 5. The chain's CDR3 is CASSARTGENIQYF. CDR3 nucleotide sequence: TGTGCCAGCAGCGCCCGGACAGGGGAGAACATTCAGTACTTC.

This clonotype was observed at least ten times. The J gene is TRBJ2-1, the V gene TRBV9; 7 nucleotides align to TRBD2. V trimming: 0 bases; J trimming: 4 bases; junction bases outside the gene matches: 1. CDR1 is SGDLS and CDR2 is YYNGEE in the germline V gene. The CDR3 sequence is 14 residues long. The CDR3 bases are TGTGCCAGCAGCGTAGGGACTAGATACAATGAGCAGTTCTTC. As protein: CASSVGTRYNEQFF.

The table lists this clonotype with many counts. The rearrangement uses TRBV9 and TRBJ1-2, with D possibly being TRBD1 (6 bases). V was shortened by 0 bases and J by 0 bases, with 12 bases between the two germline ends. The CDR3 loop spans 16 amino acids. Germline lookup yields CDR1 SGDLS and CDR2 YYNGEE. The CDR3 loop is CASSVGFGQTNYGYTF. The CDR3 nucleotides read TGTGCCAGCAGCGTAGGCTTCGGACAGACTAACTATGGCTACACCTTC.

This clonotype showed up many times. The chain joins TRBV9 to TRBJ2-1, with D possibly TRBD1 on 7 matching bases. V was trimmed by 0 bases and J by 1 base, leaving 11 bases between them. This CDR3 is 16 amino acids long. Germline V lookup: CDR1 SGDLS, CDR2 YYNGEE. The CDR3 loop is CASSVDAGGSYNEQFF. The CDR3 bases are TGTGCCAGCAGCGTAGATGCAGGGGGGTCCTACAATGAGCAGTTCTTC. Using reference TRBV9 and TRBJ2-1 for the parts outside the CDR3, the full variable domain is DSGVTQTPKHLITATGQRVTLRCSPRSGDLSVYWYQQSLDQGLQFLIQYYNGEERAKGNILERFSAQQFPDLHSELNLSSLELGDSALYFCASSVDAGGSYNEQFFGPGTRLTVL.

This clonotype was found many times. CDR3 amino acids: CASSVGTNNSPLHF. The CDR3 nucleotides read TGTGCCAGCAGCGTGGGCACCAATAATTCACCCCTCCACTTT. The chain employs TRBV9 and TRBJ1-6; D is unresolved. V lost 2 bases and J 5 bases, leaving 8 bases between the germline ends. This CDR3 is built from 14 residues. CDR1 and CDR2 (germline): SGDLS, YYNGEE.

This clonotype has a count of ten or more. The chain employs TRBV9 and TRBJ1-3; D perhaps matches TRBD1 (6 bases). CDR3 length: 16 residues. Germline V gene data show CDR1 as SGDLS and CDR2 as YYNGEE. Trimming cost V 3 bases and J 0 bases, with 13 bases left between them. The CDR3 coding sequence is TGTGCCAGCAGCGCCCGGGACACCTACTCTGGAAACACCATATATTTT. It codes for CASSARDTYSGNTIYF.

This clonotype was picked up many times. The chain recombines TRBV9 with TRBJ2-1, with 7 positions matching TRBD2. The ends lost 3 bases at V and 4 bases at J; junction bases unmatched: 10. The CDR3 has 16 residues. Germline V gene data show CDR1 as SGDLS and CDR2 as YYNGEE. The CDR3 bases are TGTGCCAGCAGCGCGACCCTAGCGGTCAAGTACAATGAGCAGTTCTTC. Its translation: CASSATLAVKYNEQFF. Complete variable domain (other parts from reference TRBV9 and TRBJ2-1): DSGVTQTPKHLITATGQRVTLRCSPRSGDLSVYWYQQSLDQGLQFLIQYYNGEERAKGNILERFSAQQFPDLHSELNLSSLELGDSALYFCASSATLAVKYNEQFFGPGTRLTVL.

This clonotype was recorded at least ten times. The chain uses TRBV9 and TRBJ2-3, with 9 bases identical to TRBD2. The germline V gene encodes CDR1 SGDLS and CDR2 YYNGEE. There are 16 residues in the CDR3. Unmatched junction bases numbered 6, after V lost 3 bases and J lost 1 base. DNA of the CDR3: TGTGCCAGCAGCGGTATAGCGGGAGTAGGCACAGATACGCAGTATTTT. Its translation: CASSGIAGVGTDTQYF.

This clonotype was seen ten or more times. CDR3 DNA: TGTGCCAGCAGCGTAGATGAGGGGTCCTACGAGCAGTACTTC. This translates into CASSVDEGSYEQYF. The chain has TRBV9 and TRBJ2-7; D assignment may be TRBD1 or TRBD2 (5 bases each). Deletions cut 0 bases from V and 1 base from J, with 8 bases between. CDR1 and CDR2 from the germline V gene are SGDLS and YYNGEE. CDR3 size: 14 residues. The full variable domain, with the rest looked up from reference TRBV9 and TRBJ2-7, is DSGVTQTPKHLITATGQRVTLRCSPRSGDLSVYWYQQSLDQGLQFLIQYYNGEERAKGNILERFSAQQFPDLHSELNLSSLELGDSALYFCASSVDEGSYEQYFGPGTRLTVT.

In this sample, this clonotype turned up many times. The chain has TRBV9 and TRBJ2-1; TRBD1 matches at 7 bases. Germline lookup yields CDR1 SGDLS and CDR2 YYNGEE. V dropped 0 bases and J dropped 7; count of bases not matched to a gene: 1. This CDR3 is built from 13 residues. The CDR3 spells CASSVAGGNEQFF. The CDR3 DNA is TGTGCCAGCAGCGTAGCAGGGGGTAATGAGCAGTTCTTC.

This clonotype was seen repeatedly, ten times or more. The chain links TRBV9 to TRBJ2-2; 7 bases are a match to TRBD2. The germline V gene has CDR1 SGDLS and CDR2 YYNGEE. With V trimmed by 3 bases and J by 7 bases, 6 bases remained unmatched. The length of the CDR3 is 14 residues. CDR3 DNA: TGTGCCAGCAGCGAGCCTAGCGGACACGGGGAGCTGTTTTTT. This sequence encodes CASSEPSGHGELFF.

This clonotype has ten or more counts. This chain uses TRBV9 with TRBJ2-1; TRBD2 matches 11 bases. The junction had 3 bases not matched to a gene; V was cut back by 2 bases and J by 5 bases. Germline V CDR1 and CDR2: SGDLS, YYNGEE. The CDR3 spans 15 residues. The CDR3: CASSVSGGANNEQFF. CDR3 sequence (DNA): TGTGCCAGCAGCGTTAGCGGGGGGGCCAACAATGAGCAGTTCTTC.

This clonotype was detected ten times or more. The CDR3: CASSVTGDSYNEQFF. CDR3 bases: TGTGCCAGCAGCGTGACAGGGGACTCCTACAATGAGCAGTTCTTC. This chain joins TRBV9 and TRBJ2-1, with TRBD1 matching over 8 bases. Unmatched junction bases numbered 1, after V lost 2 bases and J lost 0 bases. The CDR3 extends over 15 amino acids. Germline values: CDR1 SGDLS, CDR2 YYNGEE.

This clonotype occurred many times. The V and J genes are TRBV9 and TRBJ2-6; 8 bases align to TRBD1. V was clipped by 3 bases and J by 4 bases; unmatched bases: 12. CDR1 is SGDLS, CDR2 YYNGEE, per germline. The CDR3 consists of 18 residues. The CDR3 protein is CASSEPRTGLSGANVLTF. The CDR3 region has the DNA TGTGCCAGCAGCGAACCCCGGACAGGGTTGTCCGGGGCCAACGTCCTGACTTTC.

In this sample, this clonotype turned up many times. This chain connects TRBV9 to TRBJ1-2; tentative D call: TRBD1 (6 bases). Trimming took off 3 bases at V and 7 bases at J, with 16 bases between the two ends. The V gene's germline CDR1 is SGDLS and CDR2 YYNGEE. The CDR3 runs to 14 residues. The CDR3 coding sequence is TGTGCCAGCAGCGATAGCGGGGGCGTCGGTGGCTACACCTTC. This encodes CASSDSGGVGGYTF.

This clonotype was counted at least ten times. The genes are TRBV9 and TRBJ1-2, with 7 bases matching TRBD1. This CDR3 is built from 15 residues. Germline V CDR1 and CDR2: SGDLS, YYNGEE. J was trimmed by 4 bases and V by 0 bases; bases with no gene match: 6. For the CDR3, the DNA is TGTGCCAGCAGCGTAGCAGGGACAGATGGCTATGGCTACACCTTC. Protein sequence: CASSVAGTDGYGYTF.

This clonotype was recorded at least ten times. The V gene is TRBV9, the J gene TRBJ1-1; possible D gene TRBD1, 5 bases. The V gene lost 3 bases and the J gene lost 0 bases, with 6 bases spanning the gap. This CDR3 comprises 13 residues. Germline V gene lookup returns CDR1 SGDLS and CDR2 YYNGEE. The CDR3: CASSEGMNTEAFF. The CDR3 DNA reads as TGTGCCAGCAGCGAGGGGATGAACACTGAAGCTTTCTTT.

Concerning this clonotype: This may be a read error: a much more frequent sequence differs by one nucleotide. The gene calls are TRBV9 and TRBJ2-1; D gene uncertain. CDR1 is SGDLS, CDR2 YYNGEE, per germline. The CDR3 loop spans 15 amino acids. Between the trimmed V and J ends, which lost 0 bases and 4 bases, there was a span of 11 bases. CDR3 sequence (DNA): TGTGCCAGCAGCGTAGTGGGAATCTGGTACAATGAGCAGTTCTTC. Amino acids: CASSVVGIWYNEQFF.

This clonotype has at least ten counts. The CDR3 loop reads CASSGVHGNTEAFF. CDR3 nucleotide sequence: TGTGCCAGCAGCGGGGTACATGGGAACACTGAAGCTTTCTTT. The chain carries TRBV9 and TRBJ1-1; D gene unclear. V was trimmed by 3 bases and J by 1 base, leaving 10 bases between them. Germline values: CDR1 SGDLS, CDR2 YYNGEE. This CDR3 region has 14 residues.

This clonotype has at least ten counts. The gene calls are TRBV9 and TRBJ1-2, with 10 bases that match TRBD1. V trimming: 2 bases; J trimming: 7 bases; junction bases outside the gene matches: 8. This CDR3 has 15 amino acids. CDR1 is SGDLS, CDR2 YYNGEE, per germline. In nucleotides, the CDR3 is TGTGCCAGCAGCGTCCAAACCGGGACAGGGGTTGGCTACACCTTC. Protein sequence: CASSVQTGTGVGYTF.

There are many counts of this clonotype. This chain joins TRBV9 and TRBJ2-7; 7 nucleotides agree with TRBD2. The germline CDR1 and CDR2 sequences are SGDLS and YYNGEE. This CDR3 region has 15 residues. V lost 2 bases, J lost 0 bases, and 5 bases stayed unmatched. For the CDR3, the DNA is TGTGCCAGCAGCGTGGGGGGGATGAGCTCCTACGAGCAGTACTTC. Residues: CASSVGGMSSYEQYF.

This clonotype showed up many times. The gene calls are TRBV9 and TRBJ1-4; D possibly corresponds to TRBD1 (5 bases). In germline, CDR1 is SGDLS, CDR2 YYNGEE. This CDR3 is built from 15 residues. Trimming stripped 4 bases from V and 7 bases from J, with 17 bases between. CDR3 DNA: TGTGCCAGCAGCCAAGGGGCAGGGAGAGGTGAAAAACTGTTTTTT. Protein: CASSQGAGRGEKLFF.

Many counts were recorded for this clonotype. The J gene is TRBJ2-5, the V gene TRBV9, with 7 bases matching TRBD2. This CDR3 spans 15 amino acids. Trimming cost V 0 bases and J 5 bases; bases outside gene matches: 7. Per the germline V gene, CDR1 is SGDLS and CDR2 is YYNGEE. CDR3 protein: CASSVAGLGVETQYF. The CDR3 DNA sequence: TGTGCCAGCAGCGTAGCTGGACTAGGGGTGGAGACCCAGTACTTC.

At least ten counts were recorded for this clonotype. The chain combines TRBV9 with TRBJ2-1, with 10 bases that match TRBD2. Trimming cost V 0 bases and J 4 bases; bases outside gene matches: 4. CDR3 length: 16 amino acids. Germline V gene data show CDR1 as SGDLS and CDR2 as YYNGEE. In DNA, the CDR3 is TGTGCCAGCAGCGTAGACCTAGCGGGAGCTTACAATGAGCAGTTCTTC. Its translation is CASSVDLAGAYNEQFF.